Below are 15 T cell receptor beta chains sequenced from a single sample in a study of early T cells in non-severe SARS-CoV-2 infection. TCRdb redid the calling of the 5' RACE reads with MiXCR, one entry per CDR3 protein. The table lists about 71,000 distinct CDR3 sequences, over 10% of them singletons. The source material was whole blood, sampled at baseline. These receptors were obtained from an adult who was a healthcare worker with PCR-confirmed SARS-CoV-2 infection or an uninfected control (not recorded which).

In its sample, this clonotype was seen a few times. The chain combines TRBV2 with TRBJ2-7; D might be TRBD1 (5 bases). The CDR3 totals 11 residues. The germline V gene encodes CDR1 SNHLY and CDR2 FYNNEI. Deletions cut 8 bases from V and 2 bases from J, with 7 bases between. The CDR3 bases are TGTGCCAGCGACAGAGCCTACGAGCAGTACTTC. This sequence encodes CASDRAYEQYF.

The genes are TRBV10-3 and TRBJ2-3; unclear D gene. Per germline, CDR1 ENHRY and CDR2 SYGVKD. Deletions cut 10 bases from V and 3 bases from J, with 14 bases between. The CDR3 spans 13 residues. CDR3 sequence reads: CATASLMTDTQYF. CDR3 DNA: TGTGCCACCGCGTCACTTATGACAGATACGCAGTATTTT.

This clonotype was observed a few times. This chain links TRBV7-6 with TRBJ2-2, with D maybe TRBD1 (5 bases). Germline values: CDR1 SGHVS, CDR2 FNYEAQ. V was clipped by 3 bases and J by 2 bases, with 13 bases between them. The CDR3 is 16 amino acids. CDR3 bases: TGTGCCAGCAGCTTTCTCGCCCAGGGAAACACCGGGGAGCTGTTTTTT. This encodes CASSFLAQGNTGELFF.

This clonotype was observed a few times. The rearrangement links TRBV3-1 to TRBJ2-7; D not certain. Germline-derived CDR1 and CDR2 are LGHDT and YNNKEL (reference sequence). This CDR3 contains 12 residues. Trimming pared 3 bases from V and 4 bases from J, leaving 7 bases between. The CDR3 reads CASSQKPYEQYF. DNA of the CDR3: TGTGCCAGCAGCCAGAAACCGTACGAGCAGTACTTC.

This chain uses TRBV28 with TRBJ2-7; possible D gene TRBD2, 6 bases. This CDR3 is 16 amino acids long. The V end was cut by 3 bases, the J end by 2 bases, with 17 bases between. Germline V lookup: CDR1 MDHEN, CDR2 SYDVKM. CDR3 protein: CASSFEPSARAYEQYF. CDR3 bases: TGTGCCAGCAGTTTTGAACCTAGCGCGAGGGCCTACGAGCAGTACTTC.

The V gene is TRBV28, the J gene TRBJ1-5; tentatively, D is TRBD1 (5 bases). V lost 5 bases, J lost 4 bases, and 18 bases lay in between. CDR3 length: 16 amino acids. Per germline, CDR1 MDHEN and CDR2 SYDVKM. The CDR3 region is CASSPHSGGGNQPQHF. CDR3 DNA sequence: TGTGCCAGCAGTCCCCATAGTGGGGGTGGGAATCAGCCCCAGCATTTT.

Here the CDR3 reads CAISEGTYTDTQYF. CDR3 DNA: TGTGCCATCAGTGAGGGTACCTACACAGATACGCAGTATTTT. The V gene is TRBV10-3, the J gene TRBJ2-3; D is unresolved. From germline, CDR1 is ENHRY and CDR2 SYGVKD. V was cut by 2 bases and J by 2 bases, with 8 bases left in between. The CDR3 runs 14 residues.

This clonotype was found a few times. The chain uses TRBV5-1 and TRBJ2-6; D ambiguous. The ends were cut back, 0 bases at V and 0 bases at J, with 13 bases in the middle. The CDR3 covers 18 residues. CDR1 and CDR2 (germline): SGHRS, YFSETQ. The CDR3 sequence: CASSLVGVSISGANVLTF. The CDR3 DNA is TGCGCCAGCAGCTTGGTCGGTGTGTCAATCTCTGGGGCCAACGTCCTGACTTTC.

Only a few counts were recorded for this clonotype. The chain is built from TRBV7-2 and TRBJ2-2; D perhaps matches TRBD1 (6 bases). This CDR3 region has 15 residues. Germline V CDR1 and CDR2: SGHTA, FQGNSA. Trimming stripped 2 bases from V and 4 bases from J, with 11 bases between. CDR3: CASSLREGGTGELFF. The DNA for the CDR3 is TGTGCCAGCAGCTTAAGGGAAGGGGGCACCGGGGAGCTGTTTTTT. Full variable domain (remainder filled in from reference TRBV7-2 and TRBJ2-2): GAGVSQSPSNKVTEKGKDVELRCDPISGHTALYWYRQSLGQGLEFLIYFQGNSAPDKSGLPSDRFSAERTGGSVSTLTIQRTQQEDSAVYLCASSLREGGTGELFFGEGSRLTVL.

This clonotype occurred a few times. The rearrangement joins TRBV18 to TRBJ2-5; no firm D call. CDR3 length equals 13 residues. The germline CDR1 and CDR2 sequences are KGHSH and LQKENI. The V gene lost 3 bases and the J gene lost 5 bases, with 10 bases spanning the gap. The CDR3 reads CASSPSRAETQYF. DNA of the CDR3: TGTGCCAGCTCACCCTCACGGGCGGAGACCCAGTACTTC. Drawing the rest from reference TRBV18 and TRBJ2-5, the complete variable domain is NAGVMQNPRHLVRRRGQEARLRCSPMKGHSHVYWYRQLPEEGLKFMVYLQKENIIDESGMPKERFSAEFPKEGPSILRIQQVVRGDSAAYFCASSPSRAETQYFGPGTRLLVL.

This clonotype was seen a few times. The chain uses TRBV5-1 and TRBJ2-3; TRBD2 might be the D (5 bases). With 4 bases removed from V and 0 bases from J, the gap between germline ends came to 9 bases. The CDR3 is 14 amino acids. Germline-derived CDR1 and CDR2 are SGHRS and YFSETQ. The CDR3 coding sequence is TGCGCCAGCAGCCCCCGGACTAGCACAGATACGCAGTATTTT. Its protein product is CASSPRTSTDTQYF.

This chain joins TRBV28 and TRBJ2-7, with 8 bases that match TRBD1. V gave up 5 bases and J gave up 3 bases; unmatched junction bases: 9. The length of the CDR3 is 15 residues. Germline V gene lookup returns CDR1 MDHEN and CDR2 SYDVKM. Here the CDR3 DNA reads TGTGCCAGCAGTCCCATTTCAGGGGGCCGCTACGAGCAGTACTTC. Translation gives CASSPISGGRYEQYF.

CDR3 DNA sequence: TGTGCCAGCAGTCCAGGGACAGGGAACTATGGCTACACCTTC. Amino acids: CASSPGTGNYGYTF. This chain uses TRBV6-6 with TRBJ1-2; 9 bases are shared with TRBD1. Per germline, CDR1 MNHNY and CDR2 SVGAGI (reference sequence). J lost 2 bases, V lost 5 bases, and 3 bases had no gene match. This CDR3 has 14 amino acids.

This clonotype has just a few counts. V gene TRBV28 combines with J gene TRBJ1-2; tentatively, D is TRBD1 (5 bases). CDR1 is MDHEN and CDR2 is SYDVKM in the germline V gene. The CDR3 runs 14 residues. Trimming took 5 bases from V and 4 from J, leaving 14 bases between them. The CDR3 region has the DNA TGTGCCAGCAGTACATTACAGGCTTCCTATGGCTACACCTTC. Its translation is CASSTLQASYGYTF.

This clonotype was detected a few times. The rearrangement joins TRBV19 to TRBJ2-2; D is perhaps TRBD2 (7 bases). V lost 3 bases and J 0 bases, leaving 11 bases between the germline ends. Germline CDR1 and CDR2: LNHDA and SQIVND (reference sequence). This CDR3 is 16 amino acids long. The CDR3 DNA is TGTGCCAGTAGTATTTGGGGGGGCCCGAACACCGGGGAGCTGTTTTTT. Its translation: CASSIWGGPNTGELFF.